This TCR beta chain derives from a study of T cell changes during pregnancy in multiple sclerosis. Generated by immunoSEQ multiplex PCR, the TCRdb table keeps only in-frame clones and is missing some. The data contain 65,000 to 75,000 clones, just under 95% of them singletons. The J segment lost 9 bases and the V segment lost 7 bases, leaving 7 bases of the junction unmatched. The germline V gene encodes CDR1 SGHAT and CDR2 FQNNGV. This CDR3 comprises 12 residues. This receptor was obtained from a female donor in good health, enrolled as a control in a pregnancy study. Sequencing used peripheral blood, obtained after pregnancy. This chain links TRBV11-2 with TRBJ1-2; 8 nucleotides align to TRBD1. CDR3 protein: CASTIGQGSYTF. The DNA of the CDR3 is TGTGCCAGCACCATCGGACAGGGCAGCTACACCTTC.